This TCR beta chain came from a study of T cell repertoires in cytomegalovirus infection. MiXCR was run by TCRdb on the reads, yielding one entry per CDR3 protein. The sample has about 530,000 distinct CDR3 sequences, more than 25% seen once. Trimming shortened V by 1 base and J by 4 bases, and 14 bases separated the two germline ends. CDR1 and CDR2 from the germline V gene are SGHTA and FQGNSA. The CDR3 runs 16 residues. Sequenced: PBMCs. The receptor's source is a human donor in good health (CMV status not recorded). Some clones in this sample may be carry-over from other donors' samples. The chain is built from TRBV7-2 and TRBJ2-1; D not certain. The CDR3 spells CASSLEVAAVYNEQFF. CDR3 DNA: TGTGCCAGCAGCTTAGAAGTCGCTGCGGTTTACAATGAGCAGTTCTTC.